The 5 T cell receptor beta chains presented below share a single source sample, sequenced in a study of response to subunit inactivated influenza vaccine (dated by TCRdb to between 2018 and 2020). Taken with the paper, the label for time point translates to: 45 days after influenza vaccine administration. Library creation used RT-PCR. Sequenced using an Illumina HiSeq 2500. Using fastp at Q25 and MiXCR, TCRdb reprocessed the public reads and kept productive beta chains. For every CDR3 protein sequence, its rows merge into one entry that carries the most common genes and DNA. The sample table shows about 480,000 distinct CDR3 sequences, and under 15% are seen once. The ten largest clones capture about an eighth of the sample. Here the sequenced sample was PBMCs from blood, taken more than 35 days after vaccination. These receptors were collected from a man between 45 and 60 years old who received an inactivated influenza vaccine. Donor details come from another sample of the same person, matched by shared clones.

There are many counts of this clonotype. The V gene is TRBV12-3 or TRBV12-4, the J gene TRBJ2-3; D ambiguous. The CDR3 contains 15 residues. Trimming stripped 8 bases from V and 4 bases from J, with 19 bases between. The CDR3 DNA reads TGTGCCAGCGCGGTCTTGGGCTTTGAAGCAGATACGCAGTATTTT. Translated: CASAVLGFEADTQYF.

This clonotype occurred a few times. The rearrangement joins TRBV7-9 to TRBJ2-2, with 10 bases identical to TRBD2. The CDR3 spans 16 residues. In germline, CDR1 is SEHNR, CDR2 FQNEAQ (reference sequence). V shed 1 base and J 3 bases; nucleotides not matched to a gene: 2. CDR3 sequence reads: CASSLVGLADTGELFF. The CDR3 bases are TGTGCCAGCAGCTTAGTCGGACTAGCGGACACCGGGGAGCTGTTTTTT. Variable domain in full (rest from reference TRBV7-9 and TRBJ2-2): DTGVSQNPRHKITKRGQNVTFRCDPISEHNRLYWYRQTLGQGPEFLTYFQNEAQLEKSRLLSDRFSAERPKGSFSTLEIQRTEQGDSAMYLCASSLVGLADTGELFFGEGSRLTVL.

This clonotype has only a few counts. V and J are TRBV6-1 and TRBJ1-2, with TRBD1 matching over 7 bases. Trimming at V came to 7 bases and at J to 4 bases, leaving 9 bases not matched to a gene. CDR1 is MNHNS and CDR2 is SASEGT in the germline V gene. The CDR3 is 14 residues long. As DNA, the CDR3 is TGTGCCAGCATCCTCCTAACAGGGGTCTATGGCTACACCTTC. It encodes CASILLTGVYGYTF.

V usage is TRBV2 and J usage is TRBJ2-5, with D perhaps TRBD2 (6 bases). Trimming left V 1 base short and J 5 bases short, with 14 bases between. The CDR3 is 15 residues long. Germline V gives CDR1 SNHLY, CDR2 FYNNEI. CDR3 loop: CASSEEIGGRETQYF. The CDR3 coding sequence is TGTGCCAGCAGTGAAGAAATAGGAGGGAGGGAGACCCAGTACTTC. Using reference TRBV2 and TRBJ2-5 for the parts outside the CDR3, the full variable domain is EPEVTQTPSHQVTQMGQEVILRCVPISNHLYFYWYRQILGQKVEFLVSFYNNEISEKSEIFDDQFSVERPDGSNFTLKIRSTKLEDSAMYFCASSEEIGGRETQYFGPGTRLLVL.

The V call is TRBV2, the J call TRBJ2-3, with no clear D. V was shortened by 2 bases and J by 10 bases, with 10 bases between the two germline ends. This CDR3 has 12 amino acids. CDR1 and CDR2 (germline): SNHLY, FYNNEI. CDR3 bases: TGTGCCAGCAGTGAATATGGTCCATCGCAGTATTTT. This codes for CASSEYGPSQYF.